This T cell receptor (beta chain) derives from a study of T cells expressing NK-cell markers. After re-calling the 5' RACE reads, TCRdb lists one entry per CDR3 protein, DNA absent. Its table lists about 430,000 distinct CDR3 sequences. Note on this clonotype: Its specificity is not known.

The CDR3 has 15 residues. Germline CDR1 reads MNHNS; CDR2 reads SASEGT. Study-wide results and limits: Of CD8+ T cells, roughly 1.0-8% belonged to dominant NKG2C+ clonotypes in five or six donors.

Sequencing was carried out using blood T cells: a sorted CD56 or NKG2C T cell subset, CD4+ or CD8+ T cells, or bulk PBMC T cells (not recorded which). The receptor was isolated from a woman in her 50s in good health. The V and J genes are TRBV6-1 and TRBJ2-2; the TRBD1 assignment by TCRdb is unverifiable without DNA. The CDR3 sequence: CAGKMWQGSTGELFF.